The sequence of this TCR beta chain was determined in a study of radiation and T cells in renal cell carcinoma. As for this clone: Its antigen is as yet unknown.

Stated treatment: 15 Gy SBRT to primary tumor, nephrectomy 4 weeks later. Nephrectomy followed 15 Gy stereotactic body radiation by 4 weeks. Points from the study as a whole: In blood, top tumor clones expanded by 2 weeks, shrinking by 4. Compared with controls, irradiated tumors showed greater TCR clonality.

Using immunoSEQ multiplex PCR, the repertoire was profiled, and TCRdb retains in-frame clones only, with some absent. The table shows around 10,000 clones, with approximately 62% occurring only once. The germline V gene encodes CDR1 LGHNA and CDR2 YNFKEQ. The ends were cut back, 4 bases at V and 5 bases at J, with 21 bases in the middle. The CDR3 runs 17 residues. This clonotype was sampled from a woman aged 45 to 65 with renal cell carcinoma. The sequencing used tumor tissue, collected from a patient whose treatment included radiotherapy and nephrectomy. This chain links TRBV4-2 with TRBJ1-5; D uncertain. CDR3 DNA: TGTGCCAGCAGCCCACTATACACGCGTGACTACTATCAGCCCCAGCATTTT. Its protein product is CASSPLYTRDYYQPQHF.